The 6 T cell receptor beta chains presented below share a single source sample, sequenced in a study of T cells in Graves' hyperthyroidism and ophthalmopathy. Template material for amplifying TCR beta CDR3 regions consisted of RNA transcripts. HTBI primers were used for first-round RT-PCR of the TCR CDR3. TCRdb redid the calling of the multiplex PCR reads with MiXCR, one entry per CDR3 protein. The table includes hundreds of thousands of distinct CDR3 sequences, roughly 16% detected once. The material sequenced was blood. The receptors shown here come from a woman aged 40 to 50 with Graves' ophthalmopathy.

The DNA for the CDR3 is TGTGCCAGTAGTATACAGGGGGCAATCGGGGAGCTGTTTTTT. Amino acid sequence: CASSIQGAIGELFF. This chain joins TRBV19 and TRBJ2-2; 8 nucleotides agree with TRBD1. The V and J ends lost 2 bases and 7 bases, in that order; junction bases with no gene match: 3. This CDR3 comprises 14 residues. Germline V gene lookup returns CDR1 LNHDA and CDR2 SQIVND (reference sequence).

About this clonotype: This sequence may be a read error, since a much larger clone differs from it by one base. The chain carries TRBV7-8 and TRBJ2-1; 9 nucleotides match TRBD1. The end of the DNA fits TRBJ2-7 better, so the J call may be wrong. Germline CDR1 and CDR2: SGHVS and FQNEAQ. The CDR3 runs 18 residues. The CDR3 spells CASSLVSGRQGVYNEQYF. The CDR3 DNA reads TGTGCCAGCAGCTTAGTGTCTGGAAGACAGGGGGTGTACAATGAGCAGTACTTC.

Concerning this clonotype: This may be a read error: a much more frequent sequence differs by one nucleotide. V gene TRBV5-1 combines with J gene TRBJ1-1; perhaps TRBD1 as D (5 bases). Germline V gives CDR1 SGHRS, CDR2 YFSETQ. The CDR3 has 16 residues. The CDR3 DNA follows: TGCGCCGGCAGCGGGGGTACGGTAGGAAGGGGCACTGAAGCTTTCTTT. Its translation is CAGSGGTVGRGTEAFF.

About this clonotype itself: This clone may be a read error of a much larger clone one base away. CDR3 coding DNA: TGTGTCTGGAGTGTTCTGGACATACTGTTTTTT. Translation: CVWSVLDILFF. J is TRBJ1-4 and V is TRBV30; TRBD1 is a possible D gene (5 bases). The CDR3 has 11 residues. Per the germline V gene, CDR1 is GTSNPN and CDR2 is SVGIG (reference sequence).

This clonotype was found a few times. V is TRBV3-1 and J is TRBJ1-2; D might be TRBD1 (6 bases). Trimming cost V 4 bases and J 13 bases, with 22 bases left between them. This CDR3 comprises 14 residues. Germline V gene sequence: CDR1 LGHDT, CDR2 YNNKEL (reference sequence). The CDR3 sequence: CASSLPLTGSVLTF. The DNA for the CDR3 is TGTGCCAGCAGCCTTCCTTTGACAGGATCAGTTCTCACCTTC.

The CDR3 reads CATTTATYEQYF. DNA of the CDR3: TGTGCCACCACGACGGCCACCTACGAGCAGTACTTC. The chain is built from TRBV6-2 or TRBV6-3 and TRBJ2-7; no definite D call. V was cut by 10 bases and J by 2 bases, with 12 bases left in between. Germline V lookup: CDR1 MNHEY, CDR2 SVGEGT. The CDR3 is 12 residues long.